This TCR beta chain was recovered during a study of read filtering for tumor transcriptome and immune sequencing. Study context: Revised staging placed 8 patients in R-ISS I, about 17 in II, more than five in III. DNase treatment preceded whole-transcriptome library preparation.

The V gene lost 4 bases and the J gene lost 2 bases, with 13 bases spanning the gap. Per the germline V gene, CDR1 is MNHEY and CDR2 is SMNVEV (reference sequence). This CDR3 has 15 amino acids. At the time of active disease, bone marrow was collected from every patient. The library was built from 400 to 500 ng RNA with molecular barcoded adaptors for alpha/delta and beta/gamma chains. A single record per CDR3 protein comes from TCRdb applying MiXCR to the reads. The sample lists fewer than 45,000 distinct CDR3 sequences; over 9.5% were seen once. This clonotype was counted many times. The antigen remains undetermined. The study's findings and limits: In IR-seq, single-read clonotypes were about 80% of clonotypes but approximately 4% of reads.

Material for sequencing was a population of CD138-negative cells sorted from bone marrow. This TCR came from a donor aged 40 or over with multiple myeloma. This chain joins TRBV27 and TRBJ2-3; possibly TRBD2 for D (6 bases). CDR3 residues: CASSSPTSFTDTQYF. For the CDR3, the DNA is TGTGCCAGCAGTTCCCCGACTAGTTTCACAGATACGCAGTATTTT.